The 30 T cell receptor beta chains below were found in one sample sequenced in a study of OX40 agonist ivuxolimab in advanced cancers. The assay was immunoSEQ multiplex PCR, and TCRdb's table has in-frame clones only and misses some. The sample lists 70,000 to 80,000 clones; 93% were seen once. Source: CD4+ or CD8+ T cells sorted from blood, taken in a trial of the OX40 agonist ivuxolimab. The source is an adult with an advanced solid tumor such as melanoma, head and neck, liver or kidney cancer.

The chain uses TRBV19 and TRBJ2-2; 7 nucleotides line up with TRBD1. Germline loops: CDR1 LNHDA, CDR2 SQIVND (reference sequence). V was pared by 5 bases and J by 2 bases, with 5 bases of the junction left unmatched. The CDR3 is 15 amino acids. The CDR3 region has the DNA TGTGCCAGTAGTTCCGGGACAGCTAACACCGGGGAGCTGTTTTTT. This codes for CASSSGTANTGELFF.

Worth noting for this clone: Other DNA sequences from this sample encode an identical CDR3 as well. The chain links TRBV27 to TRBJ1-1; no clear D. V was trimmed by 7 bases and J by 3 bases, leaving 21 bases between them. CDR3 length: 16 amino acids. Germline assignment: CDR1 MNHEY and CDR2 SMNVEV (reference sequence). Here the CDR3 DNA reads TGTGCCAGCACGCGGAACGAGCGGGTCAGGTACACTGAAGCTTTCTTT. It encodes CASTRNERVRYTEAFF.

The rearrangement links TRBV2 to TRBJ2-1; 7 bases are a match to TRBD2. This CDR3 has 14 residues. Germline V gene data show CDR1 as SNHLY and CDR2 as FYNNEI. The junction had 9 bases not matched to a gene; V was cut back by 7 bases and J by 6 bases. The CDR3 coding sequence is TGTGCCAGCACTGCGGGGGTCCCGCTCAATGAGCAGTTCTTC. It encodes CASTAGVPLNEQFF.

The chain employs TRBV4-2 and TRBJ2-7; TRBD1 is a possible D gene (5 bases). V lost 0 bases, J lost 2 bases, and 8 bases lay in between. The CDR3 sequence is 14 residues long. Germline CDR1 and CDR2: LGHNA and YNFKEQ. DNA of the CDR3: TGTGCCAGCAGCCAAGATAGGGGAACCTACGAGCAGTACTTC. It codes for CASSQDRGTYEQYF.

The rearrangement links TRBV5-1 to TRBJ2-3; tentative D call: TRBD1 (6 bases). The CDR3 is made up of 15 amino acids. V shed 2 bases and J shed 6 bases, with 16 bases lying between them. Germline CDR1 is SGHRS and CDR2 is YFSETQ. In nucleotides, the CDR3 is TGCGCCAGCAGCTTAGGGGACACCTCCAGGGATACGCAGTATTTT. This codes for CASSLGDTSRDTQYF.

CDR3: CASSFDSATYEQYF. The CDR3 DNA reads as TGCGCCAGCAGCTTTGACAGTGCAACCTACGAGCAGTACTTC. The chain combines TRBV5-1 with TRBJ2-7, with D possibly TRBD1 on 5 matching bases. Trimming cost V 2 bases and J 2 bases, with 11 bases left between them. Germline loops: CDR1 SGHRS, CDR2 YFSETQ. This CDR3 is built from 14 residues.

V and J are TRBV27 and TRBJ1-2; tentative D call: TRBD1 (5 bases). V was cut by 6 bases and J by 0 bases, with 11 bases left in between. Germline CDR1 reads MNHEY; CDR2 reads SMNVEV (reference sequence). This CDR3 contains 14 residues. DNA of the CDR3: TGTGCCAGCAGAAGGGACGGCGCTAACTATGGCTACACCTTC. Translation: CASRRDGANYGYTF.

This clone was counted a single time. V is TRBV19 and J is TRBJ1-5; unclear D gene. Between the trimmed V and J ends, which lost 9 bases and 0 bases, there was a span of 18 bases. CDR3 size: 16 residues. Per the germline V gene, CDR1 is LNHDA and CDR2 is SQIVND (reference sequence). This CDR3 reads CASRPELEYSNQPQHF. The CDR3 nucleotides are TGTGCCAGCCGACCAGAACTTGAGTATAGCAATCAGCCCCAGCATTTT.

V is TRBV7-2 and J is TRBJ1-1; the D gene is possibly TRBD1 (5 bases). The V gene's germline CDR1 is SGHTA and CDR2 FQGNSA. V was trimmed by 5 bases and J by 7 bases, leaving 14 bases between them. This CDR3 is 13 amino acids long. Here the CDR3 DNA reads TGTGCCAGCAGCGCCGAATGGGGCGGTGAAGCTTTCTTT. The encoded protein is CASSAEWGGEAFF.

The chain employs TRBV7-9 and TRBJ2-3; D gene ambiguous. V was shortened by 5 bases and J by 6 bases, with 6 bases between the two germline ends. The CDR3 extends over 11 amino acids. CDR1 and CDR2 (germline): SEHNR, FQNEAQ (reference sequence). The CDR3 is CASSPRDTQYF. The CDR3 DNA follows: TGTGCCAGCAGCCCCAGGGATACGCAGTATTTT.

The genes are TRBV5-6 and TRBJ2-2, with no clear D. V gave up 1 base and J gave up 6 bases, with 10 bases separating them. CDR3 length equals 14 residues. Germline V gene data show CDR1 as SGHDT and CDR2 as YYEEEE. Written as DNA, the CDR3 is TGTGCCAGCAGCTTGTCCCAGATCGCCGGGGAGCTGTTTTTT. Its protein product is CASSLSQIAGELFF.

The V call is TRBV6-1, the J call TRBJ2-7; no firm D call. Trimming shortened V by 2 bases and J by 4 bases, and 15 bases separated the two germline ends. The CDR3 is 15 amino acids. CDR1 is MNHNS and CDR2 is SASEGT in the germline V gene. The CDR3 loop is CASSEFVLDGYEQYF. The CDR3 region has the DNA TGTGCCAGCAGTGAATTCGTCCTAGATGGGTACGAGCAGTACTTC.

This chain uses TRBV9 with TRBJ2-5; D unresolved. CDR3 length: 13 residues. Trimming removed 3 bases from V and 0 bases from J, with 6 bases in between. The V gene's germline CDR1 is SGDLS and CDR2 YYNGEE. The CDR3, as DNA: TGTGCCAGCAGCGGCCGATACCAAGAGACCCAGTACTTC. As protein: CASSGRYQETQYF.

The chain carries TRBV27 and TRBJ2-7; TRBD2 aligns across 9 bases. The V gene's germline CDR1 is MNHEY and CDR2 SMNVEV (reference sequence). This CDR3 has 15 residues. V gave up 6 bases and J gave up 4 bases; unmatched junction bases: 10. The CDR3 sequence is CASRNRLAAYYEQYF. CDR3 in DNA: TGTGCCAGCAGAAATAGACTAGCGGCGTATTACGAGCAGTACTTC.

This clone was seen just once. CDR3 sequence reads: CASSLTAKMNTEAFF. The CDR3 bases are TGTGCCAGCAGCTTAACAGCGAAGATGAACACTGAAGCTTTCTTT. The J gene is TRBJ1-1, the V gene TRBV11-2; D gene uncertain. V shed 2 bases and J shed 0 bases, with 10 bases lying between them. Germline values: CDR1 SGHAT, CDR2 FQNNGV. The CDR3 is made up of 15 amino acids.

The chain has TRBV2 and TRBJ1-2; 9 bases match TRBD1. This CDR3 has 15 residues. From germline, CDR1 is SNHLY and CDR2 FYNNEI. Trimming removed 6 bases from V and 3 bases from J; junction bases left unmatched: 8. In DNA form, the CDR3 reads TGTGCCAGCAGATACAGGGGGCTAGGCGACTATGGCTACACCTTC. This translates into CASRYRGLGDYGYTF.

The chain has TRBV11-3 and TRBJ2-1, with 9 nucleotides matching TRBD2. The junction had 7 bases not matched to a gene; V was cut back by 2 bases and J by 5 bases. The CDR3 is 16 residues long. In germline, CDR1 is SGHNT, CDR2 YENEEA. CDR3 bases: TGTGCCAGCAGCTTATGGGGCGGGAGGGCGGACAATGAGCAGTTCTTC. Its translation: CASSLWGGRADNEQFF.

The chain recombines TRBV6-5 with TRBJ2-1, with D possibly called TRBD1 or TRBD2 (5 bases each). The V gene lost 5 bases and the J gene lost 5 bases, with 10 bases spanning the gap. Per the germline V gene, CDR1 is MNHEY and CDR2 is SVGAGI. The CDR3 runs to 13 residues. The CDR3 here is CASSDGAHNEQFF. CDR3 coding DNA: TGTGCCAGCAGTGACGGGGCGCACAATGAGCAGTTCTTC.

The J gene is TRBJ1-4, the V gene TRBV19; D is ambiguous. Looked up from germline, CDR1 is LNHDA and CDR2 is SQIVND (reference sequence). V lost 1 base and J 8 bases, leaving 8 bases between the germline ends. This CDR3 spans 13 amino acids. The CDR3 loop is CASSIAGGEKLFF. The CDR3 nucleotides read TGTGCCAGTAGTATAGCCGGCGGGGAAAAACTGTTTTTT. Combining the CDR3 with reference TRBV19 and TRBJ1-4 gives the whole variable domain DGGITQSPKYLFRKEGQNVTLSCEQNLNHDAMYWYRQDPGQGLRLIYYSQIVNDFQKGDIAEGYSVSREKKESFPLTVTSAQKNPTAFYLCASSIAGGEKLFFGSGTQLSVL.

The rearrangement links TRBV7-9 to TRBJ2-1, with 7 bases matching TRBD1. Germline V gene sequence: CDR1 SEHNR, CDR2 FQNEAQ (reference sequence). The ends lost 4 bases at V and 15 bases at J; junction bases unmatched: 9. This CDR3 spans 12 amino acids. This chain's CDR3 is CASSSDSKGAFF. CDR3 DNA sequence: TGTGCCAGCAGCTCCGACAGTAAGGGGGCGTTCTTC.

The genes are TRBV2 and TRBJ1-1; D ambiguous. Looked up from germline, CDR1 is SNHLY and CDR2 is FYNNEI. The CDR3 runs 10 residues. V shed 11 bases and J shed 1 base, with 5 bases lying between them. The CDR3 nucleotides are TGTGCCGCGGGGAACACTGAAGCTTTCTTT. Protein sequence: CAAGNTEAFF.

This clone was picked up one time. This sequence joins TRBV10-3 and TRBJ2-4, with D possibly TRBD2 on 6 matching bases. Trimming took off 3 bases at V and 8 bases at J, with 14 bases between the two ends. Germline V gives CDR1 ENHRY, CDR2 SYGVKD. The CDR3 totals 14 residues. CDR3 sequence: CAISDGTRGDIQYF. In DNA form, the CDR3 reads TGTGCCATCAGTGACGGGACTCGGGGTGACATTCAGTACTTC.

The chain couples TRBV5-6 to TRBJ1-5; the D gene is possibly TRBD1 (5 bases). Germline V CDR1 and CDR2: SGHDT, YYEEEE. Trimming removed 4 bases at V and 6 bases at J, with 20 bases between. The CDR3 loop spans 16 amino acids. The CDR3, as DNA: TGTGCCAGCAGCGCCTCCGGGACGGCCCGTAGTCAGCCCCAGCATTTT. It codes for CASSASGTARSQPQHF.

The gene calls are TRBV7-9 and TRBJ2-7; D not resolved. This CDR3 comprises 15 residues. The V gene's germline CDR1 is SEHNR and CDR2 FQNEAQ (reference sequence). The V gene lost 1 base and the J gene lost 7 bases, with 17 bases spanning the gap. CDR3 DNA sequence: TGTGCCAGCAGCTTAGTCGTGGCCCAATTAGAGGAGCAGTACTTC. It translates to CASSLVVAQLEEQYF.

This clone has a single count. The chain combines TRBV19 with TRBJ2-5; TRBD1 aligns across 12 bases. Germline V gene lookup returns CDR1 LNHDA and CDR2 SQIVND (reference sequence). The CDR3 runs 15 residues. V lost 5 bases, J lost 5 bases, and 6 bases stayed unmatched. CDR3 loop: CASSPRDRGLETQYF. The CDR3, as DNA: TGTGCCAGTAGTCCCCGGGACAGGGGGCTGGAGACCCAGTACTTC. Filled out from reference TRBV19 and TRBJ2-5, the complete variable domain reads DGGITQSPKYLFRKEGQNVTLSCEQNLNHDAMYWYRQDPGQGLRLIYYSQIVNDFQKGDIAEGYSVSREKKESFPLTVTSAQKNPTAFYLCASSPRDRGLETQYFGPGTRLLVL.

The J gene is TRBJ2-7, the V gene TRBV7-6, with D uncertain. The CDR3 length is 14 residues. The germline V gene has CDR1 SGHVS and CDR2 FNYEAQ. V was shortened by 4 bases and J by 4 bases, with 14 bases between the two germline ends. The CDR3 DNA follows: TGTGCCAGCAGCTCACTGGGATCCGGGTACGAGCAGTACTTC. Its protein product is CASSSLGSGYEQYF.

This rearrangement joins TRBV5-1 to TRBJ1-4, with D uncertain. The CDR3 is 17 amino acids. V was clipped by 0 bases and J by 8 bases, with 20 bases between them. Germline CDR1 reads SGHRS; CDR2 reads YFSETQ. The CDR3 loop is CASSLGRLSAREEKLFF. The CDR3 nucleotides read TGCGCCAGCAGCTTGGGCCGTTTGTCTGCCCGGGAGGAAAAACTGTTTTTT.

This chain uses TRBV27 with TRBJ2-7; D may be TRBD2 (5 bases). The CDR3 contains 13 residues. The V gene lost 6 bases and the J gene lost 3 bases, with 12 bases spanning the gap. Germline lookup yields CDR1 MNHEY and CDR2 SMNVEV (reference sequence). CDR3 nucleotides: TGTGCCAGCAGGCCAACTAGAAACTACGAGCAGTACTTC. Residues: CASRPTRNYEQYF.

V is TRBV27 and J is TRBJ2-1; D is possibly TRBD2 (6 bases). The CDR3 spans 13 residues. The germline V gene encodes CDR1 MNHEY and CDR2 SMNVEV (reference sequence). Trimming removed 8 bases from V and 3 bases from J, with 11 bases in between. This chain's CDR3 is CASSHGSYNEQFF. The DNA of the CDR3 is TGTGCCAGCTCCCACGGGAGCTACAATGAGCAGTTCTTC.

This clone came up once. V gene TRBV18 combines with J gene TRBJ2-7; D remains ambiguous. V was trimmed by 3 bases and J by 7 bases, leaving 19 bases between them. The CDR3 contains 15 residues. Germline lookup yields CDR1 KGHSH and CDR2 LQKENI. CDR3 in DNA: TGTGCCAGCTCACCCTCTGACGGGCCCCCAGGTGAGCAGTACTTC. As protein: CASSPSDGPPGEQYF.